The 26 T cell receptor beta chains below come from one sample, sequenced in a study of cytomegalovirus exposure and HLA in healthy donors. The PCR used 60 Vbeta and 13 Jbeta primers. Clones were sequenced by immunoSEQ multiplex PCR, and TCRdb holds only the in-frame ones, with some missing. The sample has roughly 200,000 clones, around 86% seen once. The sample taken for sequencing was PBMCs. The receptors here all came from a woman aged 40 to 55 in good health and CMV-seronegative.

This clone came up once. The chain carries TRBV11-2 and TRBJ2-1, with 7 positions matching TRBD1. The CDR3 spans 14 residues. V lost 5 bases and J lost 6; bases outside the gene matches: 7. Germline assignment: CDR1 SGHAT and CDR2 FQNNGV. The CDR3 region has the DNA TGTGCCAGCAGCCCGGGACAGAAGCTCAATGAGCAGTTCTTC. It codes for CASSPGQKLNEQFF.

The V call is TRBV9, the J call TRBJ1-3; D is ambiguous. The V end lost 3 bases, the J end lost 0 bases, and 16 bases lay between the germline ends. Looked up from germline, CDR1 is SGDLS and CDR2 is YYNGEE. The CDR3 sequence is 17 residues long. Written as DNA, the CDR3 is TGTGCCAGCAGCGGTCTCGCGGGTCTAAGCTCTGGAAACACCATATATTTT. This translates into CASSGLAGLSSGNTIYF.

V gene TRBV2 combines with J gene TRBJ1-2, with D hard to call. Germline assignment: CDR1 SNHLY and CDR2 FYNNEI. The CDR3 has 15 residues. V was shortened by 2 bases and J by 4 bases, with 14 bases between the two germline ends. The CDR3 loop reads CASSERGPSGYGYTF. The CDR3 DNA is TGTGCCAGCAGTGAAAGAGGGCCTTCAGGCTATGGCTACACCTTC.

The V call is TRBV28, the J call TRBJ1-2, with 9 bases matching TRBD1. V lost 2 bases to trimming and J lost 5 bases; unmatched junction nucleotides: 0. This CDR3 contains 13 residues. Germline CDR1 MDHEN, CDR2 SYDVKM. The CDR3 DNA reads TGTGCCAGCAGTTTAGGACAGGGGTATGGCTACACCTTC. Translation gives CASSLGQGYGYTF.

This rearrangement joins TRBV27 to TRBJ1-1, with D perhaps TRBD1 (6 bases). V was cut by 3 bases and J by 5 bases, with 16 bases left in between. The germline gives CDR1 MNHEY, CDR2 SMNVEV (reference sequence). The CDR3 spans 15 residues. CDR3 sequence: CASSFLGGRRTEAFF. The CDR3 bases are TGTGCCAGCAGTTTCCTCGGGGGGCGCAGAACTGAAGCTTTCTTT.

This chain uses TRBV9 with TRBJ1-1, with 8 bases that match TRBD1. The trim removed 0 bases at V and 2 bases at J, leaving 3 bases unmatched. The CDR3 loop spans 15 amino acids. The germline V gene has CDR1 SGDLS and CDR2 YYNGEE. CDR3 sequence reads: CASSVVGQGNTEAFF. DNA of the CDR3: TGTGCCAGCAGCGTAGTAGGACAGGGAAACACTGAAGCTTTCTTT. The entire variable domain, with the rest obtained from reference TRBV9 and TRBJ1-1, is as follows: DSGVTQTPKHLITATGQRVTLRCSPRSGDLSVYWYQQSLDQGLQFLIQYYNGEERAKGNILERFSAQQFPDLHSELNLSSLELGDSALYFCASSVVGQGNTEAFFGQGTRLTVV.

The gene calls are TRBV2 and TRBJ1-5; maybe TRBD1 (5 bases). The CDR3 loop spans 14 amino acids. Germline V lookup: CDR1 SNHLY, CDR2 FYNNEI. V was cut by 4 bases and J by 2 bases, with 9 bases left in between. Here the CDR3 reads CASSAREGNQPQHF. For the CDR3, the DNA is TGTGCCAGCAGTGCCAGGGAAGGCAATCAGCCCCAGCATTTT.

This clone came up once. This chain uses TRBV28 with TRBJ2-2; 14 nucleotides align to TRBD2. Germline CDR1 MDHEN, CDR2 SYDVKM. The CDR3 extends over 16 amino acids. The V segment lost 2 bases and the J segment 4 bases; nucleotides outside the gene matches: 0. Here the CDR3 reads CASSLGLAGGTGELFF. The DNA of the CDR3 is TGTGCCAGCAGTTTAGGACTAGCGGGAGGCACCGGGGAGCTGTTTTTT.

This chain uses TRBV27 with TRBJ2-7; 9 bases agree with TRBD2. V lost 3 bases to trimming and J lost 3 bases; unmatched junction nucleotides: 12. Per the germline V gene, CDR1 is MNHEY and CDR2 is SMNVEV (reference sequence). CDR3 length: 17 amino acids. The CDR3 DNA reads TGTGCCAGCAGTTTGGGCGGGAGGGCCCCCTATATCTACGAGCAGTACTTC. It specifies CASSLGGRAPYIYEQYF.

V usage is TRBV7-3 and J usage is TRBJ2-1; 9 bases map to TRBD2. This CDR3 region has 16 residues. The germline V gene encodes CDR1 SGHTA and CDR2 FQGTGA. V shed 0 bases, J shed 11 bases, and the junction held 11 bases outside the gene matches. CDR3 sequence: CASSLTSGTSPGQQFF. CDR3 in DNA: TGTGCCAGCAGCTTAACTTCCGGGACTAGCCCCGGTCAGCAGTTCTTC.

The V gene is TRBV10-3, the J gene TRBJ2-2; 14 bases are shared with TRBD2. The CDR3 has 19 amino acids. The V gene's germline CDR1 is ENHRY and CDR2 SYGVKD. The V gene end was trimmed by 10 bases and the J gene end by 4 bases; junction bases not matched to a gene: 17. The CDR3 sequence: CATQDPGTSGRGSTGELFF. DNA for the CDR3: TGTGCCACACAAGACCCGGGGACTAGCGGGAGAGGGAGCACCGGGGAGCTGTTTTTT.

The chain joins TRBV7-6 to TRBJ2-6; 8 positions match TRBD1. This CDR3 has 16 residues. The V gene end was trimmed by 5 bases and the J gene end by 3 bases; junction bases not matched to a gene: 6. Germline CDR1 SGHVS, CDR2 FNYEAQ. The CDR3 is CASSEQTGVGANVLTF. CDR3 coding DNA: TGTGCCAGCAGCGAACAGACAGGGGTTGGGGCCAACGTCCTGACTTTC.

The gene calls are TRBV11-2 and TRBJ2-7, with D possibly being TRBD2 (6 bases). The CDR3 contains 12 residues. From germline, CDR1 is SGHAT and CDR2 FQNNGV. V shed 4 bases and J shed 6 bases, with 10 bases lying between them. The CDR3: CASSWGDAEQYF. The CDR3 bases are TGTGCCAGCAGCTGGGGGGACGCCGAGCAGTACTTC.

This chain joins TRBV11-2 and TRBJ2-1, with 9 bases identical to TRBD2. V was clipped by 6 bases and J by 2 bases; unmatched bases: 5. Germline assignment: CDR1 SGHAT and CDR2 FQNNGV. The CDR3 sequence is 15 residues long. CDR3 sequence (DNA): TGTGCCAGCAGGGGTAGCGGGAGTCCCTACAATGAGCAGTTCTTC. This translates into CASRGSGSPYNEQFF.

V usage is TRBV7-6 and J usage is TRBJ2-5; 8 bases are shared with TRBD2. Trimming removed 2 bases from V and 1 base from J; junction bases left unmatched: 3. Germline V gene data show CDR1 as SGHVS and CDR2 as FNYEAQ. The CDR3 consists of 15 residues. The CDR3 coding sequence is TGTGCCAGCAGCTTATTAGCGGGACCCCAAGAGACCCAGTACTTC. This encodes CASSLLAGPQETQYF.

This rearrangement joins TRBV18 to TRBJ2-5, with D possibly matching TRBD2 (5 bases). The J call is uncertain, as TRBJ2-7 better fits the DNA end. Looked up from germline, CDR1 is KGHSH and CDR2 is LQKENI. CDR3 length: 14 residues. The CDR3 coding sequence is TGTGCCAGCTCACCTCTTGAGGGTTCCTACGAGCAGTACTTC. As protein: CASSPLEGSYEQYF.

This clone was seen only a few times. This CDR3 reads CASSSGLFTDTQYF. The CDR3 DNA is TGTGCCAGCAGCTCCGGACTCTTCACAGATACGCAGTATTTT. The V gene is TRBV7-8, the J gene TRBJ2-3; D may be TRBD2 (5 bases). The CDR3 consists of 14 residues. Germline-derived CDR1 and CDR2 are SGHVS and FQNEAQ. The V end was cut by 4 bases, the J end by 2 bases, with 10 bases between.

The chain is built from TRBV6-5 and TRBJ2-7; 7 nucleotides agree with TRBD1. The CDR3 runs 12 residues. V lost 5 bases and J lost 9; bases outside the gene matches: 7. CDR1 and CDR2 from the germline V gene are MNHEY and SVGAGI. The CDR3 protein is CASSRRTGPQYF. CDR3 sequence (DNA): TGTGCCAGCAGTCGACGGACAGGACCGCAGTACTTC.

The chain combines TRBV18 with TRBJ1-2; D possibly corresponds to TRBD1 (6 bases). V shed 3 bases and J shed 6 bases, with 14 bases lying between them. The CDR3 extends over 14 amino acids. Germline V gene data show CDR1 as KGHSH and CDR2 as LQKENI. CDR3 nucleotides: TGTGCCAGCTCACCCCGGGGGGCCCCAGATGGCTACACCTTC. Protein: CASSPRGAPDGYTF. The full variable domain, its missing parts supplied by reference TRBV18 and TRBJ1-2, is NAGVMQNPRHLVRRRGQEARLRCSPMKGHSHVYWYRQLPEEGLKFMVYLQKENIIDESGMPKERFSAEFPKEGPSILRIQQVVRGDSAAYFCASSPRGAPDGYTFGSGTRLTVV.

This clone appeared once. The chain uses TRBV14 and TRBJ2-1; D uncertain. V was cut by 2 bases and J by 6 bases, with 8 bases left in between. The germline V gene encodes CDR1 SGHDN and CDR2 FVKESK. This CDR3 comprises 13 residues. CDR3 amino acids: CASSQLVSNEQFF. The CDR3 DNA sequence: TGTGCCAGCAGCCAATTAGTGTCCAATGAGCAGTTCTTC.

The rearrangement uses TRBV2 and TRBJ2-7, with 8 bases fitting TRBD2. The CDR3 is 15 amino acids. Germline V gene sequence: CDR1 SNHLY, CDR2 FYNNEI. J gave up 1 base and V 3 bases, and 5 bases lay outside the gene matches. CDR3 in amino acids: CASSDVREGSYEQYF. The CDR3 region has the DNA TGTGCCAGCAGTGACGTACGGGAGGGATCCTACGAGCAGTACTTC.

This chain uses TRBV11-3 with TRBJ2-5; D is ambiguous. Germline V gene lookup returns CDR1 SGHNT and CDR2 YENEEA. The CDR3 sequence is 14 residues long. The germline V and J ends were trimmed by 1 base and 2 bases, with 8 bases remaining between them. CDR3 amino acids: CASSLGADQETQYF. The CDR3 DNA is TGTGCCAGCAGCTTAGGGGCCGATCAAGAGACCCAGTACTTC.

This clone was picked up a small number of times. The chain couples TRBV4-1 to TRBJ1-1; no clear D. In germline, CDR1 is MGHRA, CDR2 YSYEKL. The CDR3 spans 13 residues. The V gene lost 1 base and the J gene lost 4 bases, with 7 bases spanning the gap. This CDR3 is CASSQGSSTEAFF. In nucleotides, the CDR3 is TGCGCCAGCAGCCAAGGCTCCAGCACTGAAGCTTTCTTT.

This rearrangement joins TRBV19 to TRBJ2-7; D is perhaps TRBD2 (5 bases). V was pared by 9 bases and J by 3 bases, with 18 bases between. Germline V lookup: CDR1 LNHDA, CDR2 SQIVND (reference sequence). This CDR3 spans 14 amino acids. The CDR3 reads CASSPTSGDYEQYF. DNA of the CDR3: TGTGCCAGCAGCCCAACTAGTGGTGACTACGAGCAGTACTTC.

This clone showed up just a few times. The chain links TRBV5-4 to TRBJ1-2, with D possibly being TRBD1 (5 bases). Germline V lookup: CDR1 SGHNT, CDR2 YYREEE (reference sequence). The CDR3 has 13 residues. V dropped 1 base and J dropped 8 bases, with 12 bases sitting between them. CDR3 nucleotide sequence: TGTGCCAGCAGCTTGCAGGGTACCATCGGCTACACCTTC. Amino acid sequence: CASSLQGTIGYTF. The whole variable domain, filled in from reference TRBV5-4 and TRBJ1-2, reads ETGVTQSPTHLIKTRGQQVTLRCSSQSGHNTVSWYQQALGQGPQFIFQYYREEENGRGNFPPRFSGLQFPNYSSELNVNALELDDSALYLCASSLQGTIGYTFGSGTRLTVV.

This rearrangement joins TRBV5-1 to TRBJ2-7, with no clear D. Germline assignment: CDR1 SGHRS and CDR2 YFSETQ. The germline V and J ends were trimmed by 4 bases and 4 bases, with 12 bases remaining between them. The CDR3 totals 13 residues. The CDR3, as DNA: TGCGCCAGCAGCCAACAACACCCTTACGAGCAGTACTTC. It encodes CASSQQHPYEQYF. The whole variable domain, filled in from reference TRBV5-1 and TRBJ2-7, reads KAGVTQTPRYLIKTRGQQVTLSCSPISGHRSVSWYQQTPGQGLQFLFEYFSETQRNKGNFPGRFSGRQFSNSRSEMNVSTLELGDSALYLCASSQQHPYEQYFGPGTRLTVT.